Below, 19 T cell receptor beta chains from the same sample are listed, as sequenced in a study of T cell changes during pregnancy in multiple sclerosis (dated by TCRdb to between 2018 and 2020). The library was prepared using the immunoSEQ multiplex PCR assay. In its TCRdb copy, this immuneACCESS table keeps in-frame sequences only and misses some clones. Where compared with another copy, unresolved V genes explain less than half of these, and the others have no known cause. Across this sample there are fewer than 150,000 clones, with around 97% seen only once. The ten largest clones add up to 0.44% of the sample. The starting material was peripheral blood, obtained after pregnancy. Source of these receptors: a female donor with multiple sclerosis, enrolled in a pregnancy study.

V gene TRBV27 combines with J gene TRBJ2-2; TRBD2 aligns across 7 bases. The CDR3 covers 16 residues. J gave up 1 base and V 5 bases, and 7 bases lay outside the gene matches. Germline V gives CDR1 MNHEY, CDR2 SMNVEV (reference sequence). The CDR3 sequence: CASSLLAEGNTGELFF. The DNA for the CDR3 is TGTGCCAGCAGTCTGCTAGCGGAGGGGAACACCGGGGAGCTGTTTTTT.

V and J are TRBV9 and TRBJ2-5, with 9 nucleotides matching TRBD2. The CDR3 is 15 amino acids. V was pared by 1 base and J by 4 bases, with 5 bases of the junction left unmatched. Germline V gives CDR1 SGDLS, CDR2 YYNGEE. CDR3 DNA: TGTGCCAGCAGCGTATCCGCGGGAGGGTTAGAGACCCAGTACTTC. It encodes CASSVSAGGLETQYF.

The chain combines TRBV28 with TRBJ2-7; 11 nucleotides align to TRBD2. The V gene's germline CDR1 is MDHEN and CDR2 SYDVKM. This CDR3 spans 16 amino acids. V was pared by 5 bases and J by 2 bases, with 8 bases of the junction left unmatched. In DNA, the CDR3 is TGTGCCAGCAGTCTTCGGACTAGCGGGCTTACCTACGAGCAGTACTTC. Amino acid sequence: CASSLRTSGLTYEQYF.

The V and J genes are TRBV5-4 and TRBJ2-2, with 12 bases fitting TRBD2. CDR1 and CDR2 (germline): SGHNT, YYREEE (reference sequence). Trimming at V came to 4 bases and at J to 7 bases, leaving 5 bases not matched to a gene. CDR3 length equals 15 residues. For the CDR3, the DNA is TGTGCCAGCAGCAGGACTAGCGGGAATAGCGGGGAGCTGTTTTTT. Amino acids: CASSRTSGNSGELFF. The full variable domain, with the rest looked up from reference TRBV5-4 and TRBJ2-2, is ETGVTQSPTHLIKTRGQQVTLRCSSQSGHNTVSWYQQALGQGPQFIFQYYREEENGRGNFPPRFSGLQFPNYSSELNVNALELDDSALYLCASSRTSGNSGELFFGEGSRLTVL.

J is TRBJ2-2 and V is TRBV27, with D unclear. Germline V gene sequence: CDR1 MNHEY, CDR2 SMNVEV (reference sequence). Trimming removed 0 bases at V and 4 bases at J, with 6 bases between. This CDR3 has 14 residues. The CDR3 coding sequence is TGTGCCAGCAGTTTATCTATTTTCACCGGGGAGCTGTTTTTT. Translating gives CASSLSIFTGELFF.

The chain employs TRBV28 and TRBJ2-7; 11 nucleotides line up with TRBD2. This CDR3 is built from 13 residues. The J segment lost 2 bases and the V segment lost 9 bases, leaving 3 bases of the junction unmatched. Looked up from germline, CDR1 is MDHEN and CDR2 is SYDVKM. CDR3 region: CARGSGRAYEQYF. As DNA, the CDR3 is TGTGCCAGGGGTAGCGGGAGGGCCTACGAGCAGTACTTC.

The chain has TRBV7-9 and TRBJ2-3, with a weak D call TRBD2 (5 bases). Trimming cost V 5 bases and J 0 bases, with 12 bases left between them. Germline V CDR1 and CDR2: SEHNR, FQNEAQ (reference sequence). The CDR3 covers 15 residues. The CDR3 sequence is CASSPEGSSTDTQYF. The CDR3 nucleotides are TGTGCCAGCAGCCCCGAGGGTTCTAGCACAGATACGCAGTATTTT.

This chain links TRBV19 with TRBJ2-7, with D perhaps matching TRBD1 (7 bases). The germline V and J ends were trimmed by 5 bases and 3 bases, with 17 bases remaining between them. Germline CDR1 reads LNHDA; CDR2 reads SQIVND (reference sequence). The CDR3 is made up of 15 amino acids. In nucleotides, the CDR3 is TGTGCCAGTAGTTCCGGGGCAGGGGGGATCTACGAGCAGTACTTC. Its translation is CASSSGAGGIYEQYF.

V gene TRBV4-1 combines with J gene TRBJ2-7; tentatively, D is TRBD1 (6 bases). Trimming removed 0 bases at V and 6 bases at J, with 9 bases between. The CDR3 length is 13 residues. Germline values: CDR1 MGHRA, CDR2 YSYEKL. The CDR3 nucleotides read TGCGCCAGCAGCCAAGAGGACAGCAGCGAGCAGTACTTC. Amino acid sequence: CASSQEDSSEQYF.

This sequence joins TRBV28 and TRBJ1-2; 7 bases align to TRBD1. Germline CDR1 MDHEN, CDR2 SYDVKM. The trim removed 5 bases at V and 1 base at J, leaving 19 bases unmatched. This CDR3 is built from 19 residues. The CDR3 protein is CASSPSFPRQGSYNYGYTF. In DNA, the CDR3 is TGTGCCAGCAGTCCTTCTTTTCCGCGACAGGGATCCTATAACTATGGCTACACCTTC.

The CDR3 nucleotides are TGCGCCAGCAGCTTGGGGACAGGGGGTAGCAATCAGCCCCAGCATTTT. Translation: CASSLGTGGSNQPQHF. This sequence joins TRBV5-1 and TRBJ1-5, with TRBD1 matching over 10 bases. J lost 0 bases, V lost 0 bases, and 0 bases had no gene match. Germline loops: CDR1 SGHRS, CDR2 YFSETQ. There are 16 residues in the CDR3.

The V gene is TRBV20-1, the J gene TRBJ1-2; possibly TRBD1 for D (5 bases). The V and J ends lost 8 bases and 7 bases respectively, with 14 bases between them. The CDR3 spans 11 residues. Germline values: CDR1 DFQATT, CDR2 SNEGSKA (reference sequence). The CDR3 protein is CSHAREAGYTF. In DNA form, the CDR3 reads TGCAGTCACGCCAGGGAGGCTGGCTACACCTTC.

The chain joins TRBV5-1 to TRBJ2-2, with D possibly being TRBD2 (6 bases). V was cut by 0 bases and J by 5 bases, with 11 bases left in between. The CDR3 is 15 residues long. CDR1 and CDR2 (germline): SGHRS, YFSETQ. In DNA, the CDR3 is TGCGCCAGCAGCTTGGGGAGACTAGGGACCGGGGAGCTGTTTTTT. Translation gives CASSLGRLGTGELFF. Complete variable domain (other parts from reference TRBV5-1 and TRBJ2-2): KAGVTQTPRYLIKTRGQQVTLSCSPISGHRSVSWYQQTPGQGLQFLFEYFSETQRNKGNFPGRFSGRQFSNSRSEMNVSTLELGDSALYLCASSLGRLGTGELFFGEGSRLTVL.

This clone was found a few times. The chain employs TRBV30 and TRBJ1-2, with 7 positions matching TRBD1. J was trimmed by 4 bases and V by 7 bases; bases with no gene match: 9. Germline values: CDR1 GTSNPN, CDR2 SVGIG (reference sequence). The CDR3 contains 13 residues. CDR3 loop: CASTGRQGYGYTF. In nucleotides, the CDR3 is TGTGCCTCTACGGGAAGACAGGGCTATGGCTACACCTTC.

The CDR3 DNA sequence: TGCAGCGTTGAGTCGGTTACCCAGTACTTC. This gives the protein CSVESVTQYF. V gene TRBV29-1 combines with J gene TRBJ2-5; D uncertain. Germline assignment: CDR1 SQVTM and CDR2 ANQGSEA. V gave up 3 bases and J gave up 8 bases, with 7 bases separating them. The CDR3 covers 10 residues.

This chain links TRBV6-1 with TRBJ2-7; 7 nucleotides match TRBD1. The trim removed 0 bases at V and 4 bases at J, leaving 6 bases unmatched. Germline CDR1 and CDR2: MNHNS and SASEGT. The CDR3 is 15 amino acids. The CDR3 coding sequence is TGTGCCAGCAGTGAAGCCCAAGGGACAGCTTACGAGCAGTACTTC. This sequence encodes CASSEAQGTAYEQYF.

The chain recombines TRBV7-2 with TRBJ2-7, with D tentatively TRBD2 (5 bases). V lost 1 base to trimming and J lost 5 bases, with 12 bases between them. Germline V gene lookup returns CDR1 SGHTA and CDR2 FQGNSA. The CDR3 has 14 residues. The chain's CDR3 is CASSLVGSVDEQYF. The CDR3 nucleotides are TGTGCCAGCAGCTTAGTGGGTAGCGTGGACGAGCAGTACTTC.

The chain recombines TRBV15 with TRBJ2-7, with 10 bases that match TRBD2. The CDR3 length is 16 residues. Germline trimming cut 0 bases from V and 5 bases from J; bases unmatched to any gene: 7. Germline V CDR1 and CDR2: LNHNV, YYDKDF (reference sequence). CDR3 bases: TGTGCCACCAGCAGAGATTGGAGCGGGAGGGCCCACGAGCAGTACTTC. Its translation is CATSRDWSGRAHEQYF.

The J gene is TRBJ2-6, the V gene TRBV28, with a possible D match to TRBD2 (6 bases). Trimming took 6 bases from V and 0 from J, leaving 21 bases between them. This CDR3 contains 19 residues. Germline CDR1 MDHEN, CDR2 SYDVKM. CDR3 nucleotide sequence: TGTGCCAGCAGCCCCCTCTTAGCGGAGGCGAACTCTGGGGCCAACGTCCTGACTTTC. Its protein product is CASSPLLAEANSGANVLTF. Drawing the rest from reference TRBV28 and TRBJ2-6, the complete variable domain is DVKVTQSSRYLVKRTGEKVFLECVQDMDHENMFWYRQDPGLGLRLIYFSYDVKMKEKGDIPEGYSVSREKKERFSLILESASTNQTSMYLCASSPLLAEANSGANVLTFGAGSRLTVL.